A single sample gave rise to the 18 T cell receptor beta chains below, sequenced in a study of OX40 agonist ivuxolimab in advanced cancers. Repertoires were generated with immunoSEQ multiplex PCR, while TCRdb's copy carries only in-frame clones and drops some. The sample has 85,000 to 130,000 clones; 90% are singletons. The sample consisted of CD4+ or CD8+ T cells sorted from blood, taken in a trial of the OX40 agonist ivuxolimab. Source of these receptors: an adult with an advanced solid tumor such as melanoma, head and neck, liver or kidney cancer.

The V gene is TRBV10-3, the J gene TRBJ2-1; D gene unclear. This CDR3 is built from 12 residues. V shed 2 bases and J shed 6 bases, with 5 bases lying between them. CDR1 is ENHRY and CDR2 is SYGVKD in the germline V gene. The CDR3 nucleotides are TGTGCCATCAGTGAGATTGGCAATGAGCAGTTCTTC. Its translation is CAISEIGNEQFF.

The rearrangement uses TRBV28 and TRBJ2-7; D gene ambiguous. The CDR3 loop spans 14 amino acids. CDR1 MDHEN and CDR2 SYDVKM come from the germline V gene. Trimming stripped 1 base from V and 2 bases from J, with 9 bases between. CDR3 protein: CASSLFQQTYEQYF. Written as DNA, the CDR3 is TGTGCCAGCAGTTTATTTCAGCAGACCTACGAGCAGTACTTC.

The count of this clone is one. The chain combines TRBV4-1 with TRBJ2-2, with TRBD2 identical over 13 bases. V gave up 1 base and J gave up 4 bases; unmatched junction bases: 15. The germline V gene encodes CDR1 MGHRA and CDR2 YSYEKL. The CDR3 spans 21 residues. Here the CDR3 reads CASSQGYRDIRTSGGTGELFF. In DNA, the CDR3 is TGCGCCAGCAGCCAAGGGTATAGAGACATTAGGACTAGCGGGGGCACCGGGGAGCTGTTTTTT.

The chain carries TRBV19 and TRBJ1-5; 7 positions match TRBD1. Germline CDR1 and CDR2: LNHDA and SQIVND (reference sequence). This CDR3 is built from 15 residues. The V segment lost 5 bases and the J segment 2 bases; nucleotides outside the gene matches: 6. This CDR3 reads CASSPPGGGNQPQHF. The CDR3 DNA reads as TGTGCCAGTAGTCCTCCAGGGGGTGGCAATCAGCCCCAGCATTTT.

As DNA, the CDR3 is TGTGCCAGCAGCTCGACTAGCGGGAGGGCCGAGGAGCAGTTCTTC. It specifies CASSSTSGRAEEQFF. This chain connects TRBV11-2 to TRBJ2-1, with 14 positions matching TRBD2. CDR1 and CDR2 from the germline V gene are SGHAT and FQNNGV. CDR3 length equals 15 residues. With 4 bases clipped from V and 10 bases from J, the junction kept 6 bases outside the gene matches.

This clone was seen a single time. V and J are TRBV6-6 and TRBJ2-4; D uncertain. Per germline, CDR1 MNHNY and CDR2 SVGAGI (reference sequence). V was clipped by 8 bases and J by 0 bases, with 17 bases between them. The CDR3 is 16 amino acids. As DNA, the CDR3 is TGTGCCAGCCGAACGAGTGAAACGCTAGCCAAAAACATTCAGTACTTC. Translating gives CASRTSETLAKNIQYF.

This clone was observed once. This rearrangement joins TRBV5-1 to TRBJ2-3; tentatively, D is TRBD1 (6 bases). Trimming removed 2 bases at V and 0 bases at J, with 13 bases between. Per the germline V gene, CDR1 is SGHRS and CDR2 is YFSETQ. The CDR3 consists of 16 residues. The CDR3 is CASSFTGSSSTDTQYF. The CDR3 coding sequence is TGCGCCAGCAGCTTTACAGGGTCCAGTAGCACAGATACGCAGTATTTT. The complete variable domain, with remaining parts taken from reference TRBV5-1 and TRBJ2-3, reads KAGVTQTPRYLIKTRGQQVTLSCSPISGHRSVSWYQQTPGQGLQFLFEYFSETQRNKGNFPGRFSGRQFSNSRSEMNVSTLELGDSALYLCASSFTGSSSTDTQYFGPGTRLTVL.

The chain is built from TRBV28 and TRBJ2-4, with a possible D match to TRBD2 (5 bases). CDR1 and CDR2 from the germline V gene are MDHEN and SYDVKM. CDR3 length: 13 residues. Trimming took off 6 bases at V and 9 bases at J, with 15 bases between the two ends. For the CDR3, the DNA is TGTGCCAGCAGACACCAAGGCGAGGGCATTCAGTACTTC. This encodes CASRHQGEGIQYF.

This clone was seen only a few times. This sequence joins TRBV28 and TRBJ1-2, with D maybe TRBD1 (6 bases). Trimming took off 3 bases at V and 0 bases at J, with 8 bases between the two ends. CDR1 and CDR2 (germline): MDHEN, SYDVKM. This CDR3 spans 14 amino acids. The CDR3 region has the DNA TGTGCCAGCAGTTTGGGGGCAGCTAACTATGGCTACACCTTC. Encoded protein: CASSLGAANYGYTF.

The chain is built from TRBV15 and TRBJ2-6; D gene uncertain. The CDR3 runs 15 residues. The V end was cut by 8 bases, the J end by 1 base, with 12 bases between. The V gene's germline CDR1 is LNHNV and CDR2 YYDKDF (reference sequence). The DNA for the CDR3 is TGTGCCACCGGACGGTATAGGTCTGGGGCCAACGTCCTGACTTTC. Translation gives CATGRYRSGANVLTF. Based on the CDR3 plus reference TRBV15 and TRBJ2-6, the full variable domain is DAMVIQNPRYQVTQFGKPVTLSCSQTLNHNVMYWYQQKSSQAPKLLFHYYDKDFNNEADTPDNFQSRRPNTSFCFLDIRSPGLGDTAMYLCATGRYRSGANVLTFGAGSRLTVL.

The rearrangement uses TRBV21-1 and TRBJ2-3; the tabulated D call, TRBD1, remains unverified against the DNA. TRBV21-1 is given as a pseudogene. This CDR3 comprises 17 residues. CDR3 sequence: CASSNDPGTGNLDTQYF. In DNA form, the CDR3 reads TGTGCCAGCAGCAATGACCCCGGGACAGGGAATTTGGATACGCAGTATTTT.

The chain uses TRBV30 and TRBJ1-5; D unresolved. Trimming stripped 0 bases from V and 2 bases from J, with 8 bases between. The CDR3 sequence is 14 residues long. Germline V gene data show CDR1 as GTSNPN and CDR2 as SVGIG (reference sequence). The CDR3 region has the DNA TGTGCCTGGAGTGTAGACATCGGCAATCAGCCCCAGCATTTT. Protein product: CAWSVDIGNQPQHF.

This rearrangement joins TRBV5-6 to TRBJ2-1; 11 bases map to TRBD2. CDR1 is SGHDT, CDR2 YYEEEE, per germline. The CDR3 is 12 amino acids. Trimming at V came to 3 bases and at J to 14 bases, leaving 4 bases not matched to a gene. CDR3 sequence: CASSSRLAGKFF. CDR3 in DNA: TGTGCCAGCAGCTCGCGACTAGCGGGAAAGTTCTTC.

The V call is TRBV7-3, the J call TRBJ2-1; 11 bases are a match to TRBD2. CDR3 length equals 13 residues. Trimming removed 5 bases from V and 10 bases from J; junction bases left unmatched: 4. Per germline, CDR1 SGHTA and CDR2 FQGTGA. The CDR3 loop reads CASSTGTSGEQFF. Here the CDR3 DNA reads TGTGCCAGCAGCACCGGGACTAGCGGAGAGCAGTTCTTC. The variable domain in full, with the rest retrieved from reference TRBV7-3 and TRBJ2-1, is GAGVSQTPSNKVTEKGKYVELRCDPISGHTALYWYRQSLGQGPEFLIYFQGTGAADDSGLPNDRFFAVRPEGSVSTLKIQRTERGDSAVYLCASSTGTSGEQFFGPGTRLTVL.

The CDR3 sequence is CASSLSRDVRPQHF. The CDR3 nucleotides read TGTGCCAGCAGTTTATCCCGGGATGTTCGGCCCCAGCATTTT. This chain uses TRBV28 with TRBJ1-5; D is unclear. Germline lookup yields CDR1 MDHEN and CDR2 SYDVKM. The CDR3 runs to 14 residues. V was cut by 1 base and J by 9 bases, with 13 bases left in between.

CDR3 bases: TGCGCCAGCAGCACCGGACAGTACTTCAGCACAGATACGCAGTATTTT. It is translated as CASSTGQYFSTDTQYF. The chain employs TRBV5-1 and TRBJ2-3; tentative D call: TRBD1 (6 bases). V dropped 4 bases and J dropped 0 bases, with 15 bases sitting between them. The CDR3 extends over 16 amino acids. Germline V gene lookup returns CDR1 SGHRS and CDR2 YFSETQ.

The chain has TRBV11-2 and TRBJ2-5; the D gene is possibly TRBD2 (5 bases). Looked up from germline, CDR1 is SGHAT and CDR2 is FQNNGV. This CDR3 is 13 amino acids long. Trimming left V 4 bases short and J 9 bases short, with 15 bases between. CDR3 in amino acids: CASSSNRGNPQYF. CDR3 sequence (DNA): TGTGCCAGCAGCTCCAACCGGGGTAATCCCCAGTACTTC. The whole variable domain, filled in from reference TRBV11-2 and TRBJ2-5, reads EAGVAQSPRYKIIEKRQSVAFWCNPISGHATLYWYQQILGQGPKLLIQFQNNGVVDDSQLPKDRFSAERLKGVDSTLKIQPAKLEDSAVYLCASSSNRGNPQYFGPGTRLLVL.

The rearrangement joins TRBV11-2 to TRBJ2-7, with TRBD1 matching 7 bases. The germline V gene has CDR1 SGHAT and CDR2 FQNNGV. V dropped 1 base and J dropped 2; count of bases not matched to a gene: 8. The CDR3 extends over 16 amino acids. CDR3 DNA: TGTGCCAGCAGCTTAGGGAGGCAGGGGGTTCCCTACGAGCAGTACTTC. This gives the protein CASSLGRQGVPYEQYF. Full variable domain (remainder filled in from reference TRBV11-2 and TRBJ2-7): EAGVAQSPRYKIIEKRQSVAFWCNPISGHATLYWYQQILGQGPKLLIQFQNNGVVDDSQLPKDRFSAERLKGVDSTLKIQPAKLEDSAVYLCASSLGRQGVPYEQYFGPGTRLTVT.